These 24 T cell receptor beta chains came from one sample sequenced in a study of molecular identifiers for immune sequencing clone quantification listed by TCRdb under 2018. Preparation of the library involved PCR. This sample was sequenced with an Illumina HiSeq 4000. In TCRdb, the public reads were trimmed at Q25 with fastp and aligned with MiXCR, with productive beta chains retained. For every CDR3 protein sequence, its rows merge into one entry that carries the most common genes and DNA. This sample is represented by hundreds of thousands of distinct CDR3 sequences; nearly 20% of them were singletons. Roughly 0.83% of the sample rests with the top ten. The material sequenced was naive CD8+ T cells from blood, with Jurkat cell RNA spiked in. The sample's cell subset or site label, in plain terms: FACS-sorted CD8+CD4-CCR7+CD45RA+ naive T cells. The source is a human donor in good health. Some libraries in this study had Jurkat cell RNA spiked in.

This clonotype has a handful of counts. The chain carries TRBV4-1 and TRBJ2-7; a weak D match, TRBD2 (5 bases). Germline CDR1 is MGHRA and CDR2 is YSYEKL. The CDR3 totals 15 residues. V was trimmed by 0 bases and J by 2 bases, leaving 11 bases between them. CDR3 sequence: CASSQEARRTYEQYF. CDR3 nucleotides: TGCGCCAGCAGCCAAGAGGCCAGGAGGACCTACGAGCAGTACTTC.

CDR3 loop: CASSRRASSYNSPLHF. The CDR3 DNA reads as TGTGCCAGCTCTCGCCGGGCGAGCTCCTATAATTCACCCCTCCACTTT. The chain combines TRBV2 with TRBJ1-6; D gene unclear. This CDR3 is 16 amino acids long. The ends were cut back, 8 bases at V and 0 bases at J, with 14 bases in the middle. Germline V gene sequence: CDR1 SNHLY, CDR2 FYNNEI.

There are many counts of this clonotype. This chain links TRBV6-5 with TRBJ2-7; D is perhaps TRBD1 (7 bases). This CDR3 spans 13 amino acids. The ends were cut back, 9 bases at V and 4 bases at J, with 16 bases in the middle. CDR1 and CDR2 from the germline V gene are MNHEY and SVGAGI. CDR3 loop: CASRFRGDYEQYF. CDR3 coding DNA: TGTGCCAGTCGCTTCAGGGGGGATTACGAGCAGTACTTC.

This clonotype was seen many times. The gene calls are TRBV12-3 or TRBV12-4 and TRBJ1-2, with TRBD1 as a possible D gene (5 bases). Trimming took off 5 bases at V and 2 bases at J, with 9 bases between the two ends. The CDR3 is 13 residues long. CDR3 amino acids: CASSTDRNYGYTF. DNA for the CDR3: TGTGCCAGCAGTACAGACAGAAACTATGGCTACACCTTC.

This clonotype occurred many times. The chain links TRBV28 to TRBJ2-7; the D is unclear. Germline-derived CDR1 and CDR2 are MDHEN and SYDVKM. CDR3 length equals 15 residues. Deletions cut 1 base from V and 3 bases from J, with 13 bases between. The CDR3 DNA reads as TGTGCCAGCAGTTTATACTCGGTTCCCGGCTACGAGCAGTACTTC. It is translated as CASSLYSVPGYEQYF.

Regarding this clonotype: This may be a read error, as it is one base from a much larger clone. Without the conserved terminal phenylalanine or tryptophan, this CDR3 likely stems from a read error. J is TRBJ1-4 and V is TRBV2; D call uncertain. CDR3 length: 10 amino acids. Germline lookup yields CDR1 SNHLY and CDR2 FYNNEI. Trimming took off 8 bases at V and 8 bases at J, with 6 bases between the two ends. The CDR3 sequence: CASGPEKLFL. The CDR3 DNA reads as TGTGCCAGCGGGCCCGAAAAACTGTTTCTT.

This clonotype has ten or more counts. V usage is TRBV6-5 and J usage is TRBJ2-5; TRBD2 agrees at 8 bases. Looked up from germline, CDR1 is MNHEY and CDR2 is SVGAGI. The CDR3 covers 14 residues. With 7 bases clipped from V and 5 bases from J, the junction kept 9 bases outside the gene matches. The chain's CDR3 is CASTPGLGRETQYF. For the CDR3, the DNA is TGTGCCAGCACCCCGGGACTAGGGAGGGAGACCCAGTACTTC.

This clonotype was counted at least ten times. A read error may produce the germline difference seen at one junction end. The V call is TRBV12-3 or TRBV12-4, the J call TRBJ2-2, with D maybe TRBD1 (6 bases). The CDR3 contains 13 residues. CDR3 amino acids: CASNQGNAGELFF. As DNA, the CDR3 is TGTGCCAGCAACCAGGGGAACGCCGGGGAGCTGTTTTTT.

This chain joins TRBV7-9 and TRBJ2-1; D is uncertain. There are 17 residues in the CDR3. V was clipped by 5 bases and J by 7 bases, with 24 bases between them. Per the germline V gene, CDR1 is SEHNR and CDR2 is FQNEAQ (reference sequence). The CDR3 DNA sequence: TGTGCCAGCAGCGATACCCGGATTCGTACTCAATCGAATGAGCAGTTCTTC. The encoded protein is CASSDTRIRTQSNEQFF.

This clonotype was detected once. Being one base from a much bigger clone, this may be a read error. CDR3 protein: CASSSGTVGIYDYTF. CDR3 coding DNA: TGTGCCAGCAGTTCGGGGACAGTCGGAATATATGACTACACCTTC. The chain recombines TRBV6-2 or TRBV6-3 with TRBJ1-2; 7 bases fit TRBD1. This CDR3 spans 15 amino acids. Germline values: CDR1 MNHEY, CDR2 SVGEGT.

This clonotype was recorded many times. The gene calls are TRBV7-9 and TRBJ1-1; 7 nucleotides agree with TRBD1. J lost 10 bases, V lost 5 bases, and 13 bases had no gene match. The CDR3 covers 14 residues. Germline values: CDR1 SEHNR, CDR2 FQNEAQ (reference sequence). CDR3 sequence (DNA): TGTGCCAGCAGCCCAGGACAGGATGGGGTCTTAGCTTTCTTT. Its translation is CASSPGQDGVLAFF.

Ten or more counts support this clonotype. The rearrangement uses TRBV16 and TRBJ2-5; tentatively, D is TRBD1 or TRBD2 (5 bases each). The CDR3 totals 14 residues. The V end was cut by 2 bases, the J end by 1 base, with 8 bases between. CDR1 is KGHSY and CDR2 is FQNENV in the germline V gene. The CDR3 DNA is TGTGCCAGCAGCCAAGCTGGGACCCAAGAGACCCAGTACTTC. Protein: CASSQAGTQETQYF.

The chain is built from TRBV28 and TRBJ2-7, with D possibly matching TRBD2 (5 bases). CDR1 and CDR2 from the germline V gene are MDHEN and SYDVKM. CDR3 length: 17 amino acids. Trimming removed 1 base at V and 3 bases at J, with 19 bases between. The CDR3 loop is CASSLFADYTYNYEQYF. The CDR3 DNA is TGTGCCAGCAGTTTATTTGCCGACTATACCTACAACTACGAGCAGTACTTC.

This clonotype showed up many times. The chain combines TRBV7-3 with TRBJ2-3, with D perhaps TRBD2 (5 bases). The CDR3 is 15 residues long. Germline V lookup: CDR1 SGHTA, CDR2 FQGTGA. V shed 4 bases and J shed 4 bases, with 15 bases lying between them. The CDR3 DNA follows: TGTGCCAGCAGCTCCCTGCCGGGATCCCCAGATACGCAGTATTTT. This encodes CASSSLPGSPDTQYF.

The CDR3 here is CASSPGQGAKEQYF. The CDR3 coding sequence is TGTGCCAGCAGCCCCGGACAGGGGGCAAAGGAGCAGTACTTC. The chain has TRBV7-7 and TRBJ2-7; TRBD1 matches 11 bases. Per germline, CDR1 SSHAT and CDR2 FNYEAQ (reference sequence). Unmatched junction bases numbered 7, after V lost 5 bases and J lost 7 bases. The CDR3 has 14 amino acids.

The chain couples TRBV11-2 to TRBJ2-7; 11 bases match TRBD2. Germline values: CDR1 SGHAT, CDR2 FQNNGV. The CDR3 spans 17 residues. V lost 2 bases, J lost 5 bases, and 11 bases stayed unmatched. The CDR3 sequence: CASSLFPVTSGIHEQYF. CDR3 in DNA: TGTGCCAGCAGCTTATTTCCGGTGACTAGCGGGATCCACGAGCAGTACTTC. The full variable domain, completed using reference TRBV11-2 and TRBJ2-7, is EAGVAQSPRYKIIEKRQSVAFWCNPISGHATLYWYQQILGQGPKLLIQFQNNGVVDDSQLPKDRFSAERLKGVDSTLKIQPAKLEDSAVYLCASSLFPVTSGIHEQYFGPGTRLTVT.

A remark on this clonotype: Relative to the germline gene, one junction end is altered; a read error may explain this. V and J are TRBV9 and TRBJ1-2; a weak D match, TRBD1 (6 bases). CDR1 is SGDLS and CDR2 is YYNGEE in the germline V gene. The CDR3 length is 17 residues. The CDR3 spells CASSATLLWTENYSYTF. Here the CDR3 DNA reads TGTGCCAGCAGCGCAACCCTTCTGTGGACAGAAAACTATAGCTACACCTTC.

V usage is TRBV5-4 and J usage is TRBJ2-1; 7 bases fit TRBD2. The V and J ends lost 4 bases and 4 bases, in that order; junction bases with no gene match: 11. CDR1 and CDR2 (germline): SGHNT, YYREEE (reference sequence). This CDR3 is 16 amino acids long. The CDR3 bases are TGTGCCAGCAGCGTAGTCGGCCTAGCGGTTTACAATGAGCAGTTCTTC. Residues: CASSVVGLAVYNEQFF.

The chain is built from TRBV13 and TRBJ1-2; 10 nucleotides match TRBD1. Trimming at V came to 5 bases and at J to 3 bases, leaving 9 bases not matched to a gene. In germline, CDR1 is PRHDT, CDR2 FYEKMQ (reference sequence). The length of the CDR3 is 16 residues. The CDR3 nucleotides read TGTGCCAGCAGCCAGGGACAGGGGATTTATCACTATGGCTACACCTTC. It specifies CASSQGQGIYHYGYTF.

V gene TRBV27 combines with J gene TRBJ2-7; unclear D gene. Trimming pared 1 base from V and 0 bases from J, leaving 7 bases between. The CDR3 is 14 residues long. CDR1 MNHEY and CDR2 SMNVEV come from the germline V gene (reference sequence). The CDR3 region is CASSLFFSSYEQYF. The CDR3 bases are TGTGCCAGCAGTTTATTCTTCAGCTCCTACGAGCAGTACTTC.

This clonotype was found many times. The rearrangement links TRBV7-9 to TRBJ2-3; 15 bases match TRBD2. V lost 4 bases, J lost 1 base, and 6 bases stayed unmatched. Germline loops: CDR1 SEHNR, CDR2 FQNEAQ (reference sequence). CDR3 length: 18 amino acids. This CDR3 reads CASSSRTSGRAGTDTQYF. The CDR3 region has the DNA TGTGCCAGCAGCTCCCGGACTAGCGGGAGGGCCGGCACAGATACGCAGTATTTT.

V gene TRBV19 combines with J gene TRBJ2-2, with 9 bases matching TRBD1. This CDR3 is 15 amino acids long. Unmatched junction bases numbered 8, after V lost 9 bases and J lost 3 bases. CDR1 is LNHDA, CDR2 SQIVND, per germline (reference sequence). CDR3 residues: CASLNRGLDTGELFF. The CDR3 bases are TGTGCCAGCCTAAACAGGGGGCTAGACACCGGGGAGCTGTTTTTT. The full variable domain, completed using reference TRBV19 and TRBJ2-2, is DGGITQSPKYLFRKEGQNVTLSCEQNLNHDAMYWYRQDPGQGLRLIYYSQIVNDFQKGDIAEGYSVSREKKESFPLTVTSAQKNPTAFYLCASLNRGLDTGELFFGEGSRLTVL.

This clonotype was seen repeatedly, ten times or more. The V and J genes are TRBV5-4 and TRBJ2-7; D call uncertain. The ends were cut back, 0 bases at V and 4 bases at J, with 17 bases in the middle. This CDR3 has 16 residues. CDR1 and CDR2 from the germline V gene are SGHNT and YYREEE (reference sequence). CDR3 amino acids: CASSLEGTSILYEQYF. The CDR3 DNA reads TGTGCCAGCAGCTTGGAGGGCACAAGTATACTGTACGAGCAGTACTTC. The full variable domain, rest sourced from reference TRBV5-4 and TRBJ2-7, is ETGVTQSPTHLIKTRGQQVTLRCSSQSGHNTVSWYQQALGQGPQFIFQYYREEENGRGNFPPRFSGLQFPNYSSELNVNALELDDSALYLCASSLEGTSILYEQYFGPGTRLTVT.

This clonotype has a count of ten or more. The chain recombines TRBV7-9 with TRBJ2-2; 8 bases align to TRBD2. Germline V gene sequence: CDR1 SEHNR, CDR2 FQNEAQ (reference sequence). The CDR3 spans 15 residues. The V gene end was trimmed by 4 bases and the J gene end by 6 bases; junction bases not matched to a gene: 7. The CDR3 spells CASSSPSGRAGELFF. CDR3 bases: TGTGCCAGCAGCTCACCCAGCGGGAGAGCCGGGGAGCTGTTTTTT. The whole variable domain, remainder taken from reference TRBV7-9 and TRBJ2-2, is DTGVSQNPRHKITKRGQNVTFRCDPISEHNRLYWYRQTLGQGPEFLTYFQNEAQLEKSRLLSDRFSAERPKGSFSTLEIQRTEQGDSAMYLCASSSPSGRAGELFFGEGSRLTVL.